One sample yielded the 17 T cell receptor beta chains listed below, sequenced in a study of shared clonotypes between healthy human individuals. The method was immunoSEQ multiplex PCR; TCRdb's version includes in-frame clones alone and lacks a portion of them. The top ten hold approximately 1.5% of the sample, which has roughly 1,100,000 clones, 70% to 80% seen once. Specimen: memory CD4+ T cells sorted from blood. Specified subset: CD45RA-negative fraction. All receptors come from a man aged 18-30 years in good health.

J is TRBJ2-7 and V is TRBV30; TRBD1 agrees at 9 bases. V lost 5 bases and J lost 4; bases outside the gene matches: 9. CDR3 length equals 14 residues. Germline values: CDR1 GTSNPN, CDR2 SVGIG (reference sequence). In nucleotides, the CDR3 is TGTGCCTGGGACTACAGGGGGCAGGGTTACGAGCAGTACTTC. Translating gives CAWDYRGQGYEQYF. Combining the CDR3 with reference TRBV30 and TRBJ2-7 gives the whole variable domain SQTIHQWPATLVQPVGSPLSLECTVEGTSNPNLYWYRQAAGRGLQLLFYSVGIGQISSEVPQNLSASRPQDRQFILSSKKLLLSDSGFYLCAWDYRGQGYEQYFGPGTRLTVT.

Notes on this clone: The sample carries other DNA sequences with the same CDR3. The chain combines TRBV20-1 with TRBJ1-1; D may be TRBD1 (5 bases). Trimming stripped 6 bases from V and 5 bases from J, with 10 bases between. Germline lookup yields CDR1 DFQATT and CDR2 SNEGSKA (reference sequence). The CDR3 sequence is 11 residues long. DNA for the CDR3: TGCAGTGCACCGGGGGGTACTGAAGCTTTCTTT. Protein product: CSAPGGTEAFF.

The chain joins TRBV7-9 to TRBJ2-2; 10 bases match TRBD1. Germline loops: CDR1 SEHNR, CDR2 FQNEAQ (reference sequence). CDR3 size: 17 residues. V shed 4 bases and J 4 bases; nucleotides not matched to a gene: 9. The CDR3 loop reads CASSSRGDRGATGELFF. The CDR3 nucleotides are TGTGCCAGCAGCTCCAGGGGGGACAGGGGAGCCACCGGGGAGCTGTTTTTT.

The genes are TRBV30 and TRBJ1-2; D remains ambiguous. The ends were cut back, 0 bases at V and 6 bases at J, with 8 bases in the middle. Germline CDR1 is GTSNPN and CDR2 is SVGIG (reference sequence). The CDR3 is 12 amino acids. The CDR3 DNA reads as TGTGCCTGGAGTGTCCAGGTGGATGGCTACACCTTC. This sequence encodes CAWSVQVDGYTF.

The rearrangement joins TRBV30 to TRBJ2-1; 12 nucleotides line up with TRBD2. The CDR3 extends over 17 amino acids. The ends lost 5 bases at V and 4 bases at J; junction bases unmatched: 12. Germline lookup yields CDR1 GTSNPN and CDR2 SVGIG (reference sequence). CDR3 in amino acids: CAWGPSLTSGSYNEQFF. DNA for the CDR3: TGTGCCTGGGGACCTTCTTTGACTAGCGGGAGTTACAATGAGCAGTTCTTC.

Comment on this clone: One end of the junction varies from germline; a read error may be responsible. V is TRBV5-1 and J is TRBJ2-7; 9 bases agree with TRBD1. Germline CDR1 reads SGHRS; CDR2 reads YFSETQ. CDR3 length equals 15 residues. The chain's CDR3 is CASSIGTGSSYEQYF. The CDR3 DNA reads TGTGCCAGCAGCATAGGGACAGGGAGCTCCTACGAGCAGTACTTC.

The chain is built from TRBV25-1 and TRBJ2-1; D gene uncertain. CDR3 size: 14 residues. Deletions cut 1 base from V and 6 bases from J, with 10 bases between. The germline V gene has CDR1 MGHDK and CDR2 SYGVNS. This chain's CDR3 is CASSELAKSNEQFF. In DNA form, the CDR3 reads TGTGCCAGCAGTGAATTGGCTAAAAGCAATGAGCAGTTCTTC.

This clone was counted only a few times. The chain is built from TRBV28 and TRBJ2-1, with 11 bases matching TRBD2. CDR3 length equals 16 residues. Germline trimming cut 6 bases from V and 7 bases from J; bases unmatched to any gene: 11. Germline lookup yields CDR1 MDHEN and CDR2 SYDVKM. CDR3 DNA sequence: TGTGCCAGCAGCACCCGGACTAGCGGGCCCATGAATGAGCAGTTCTTC. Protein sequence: CASSTRTSGPMNEQFF.

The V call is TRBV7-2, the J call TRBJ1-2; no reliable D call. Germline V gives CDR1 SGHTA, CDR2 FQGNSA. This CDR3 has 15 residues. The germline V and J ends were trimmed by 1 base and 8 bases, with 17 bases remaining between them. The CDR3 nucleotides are TGTGCCAGCAGCTTAGAGGCCAGTTCGCCTGGGGGCTACACCTTC. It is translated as CASSLEASSPGGYTF.

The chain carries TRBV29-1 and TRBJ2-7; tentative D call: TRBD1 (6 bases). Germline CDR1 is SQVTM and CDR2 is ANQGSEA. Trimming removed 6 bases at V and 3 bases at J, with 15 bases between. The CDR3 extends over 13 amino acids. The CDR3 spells CSVKQGKGYEQYF. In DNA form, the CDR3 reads TGCAGCGTCAAACAGGGAAAGGGCTACGAGCAGTACTTC.

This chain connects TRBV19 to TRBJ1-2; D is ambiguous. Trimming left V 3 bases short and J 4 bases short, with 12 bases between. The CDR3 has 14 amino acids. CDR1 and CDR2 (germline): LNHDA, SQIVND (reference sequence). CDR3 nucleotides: TGTGCCAGTAGTATCGACGCCCGGATCTATGGCTACACCTTC. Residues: CASSIDARIYGYTF.

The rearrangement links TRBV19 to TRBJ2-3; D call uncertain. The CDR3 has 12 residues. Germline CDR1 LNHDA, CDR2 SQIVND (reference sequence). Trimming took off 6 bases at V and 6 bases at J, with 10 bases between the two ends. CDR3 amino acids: CASSPQVDTQYF. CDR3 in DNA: TGTGCCAGTAGCCCCCAAGTCGATACGCAGTATTTT. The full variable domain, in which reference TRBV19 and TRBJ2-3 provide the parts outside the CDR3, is DGGITQSPKYLFRKEGQNVTLSCEQNLNHDAMYWYRQDPGQGLRLIYYSQIVNDFQKGDIAEGYSVSREKKESFPLTVTSAQKNPTAFYLCASSPQVDTQYFGPGTRLTVL.

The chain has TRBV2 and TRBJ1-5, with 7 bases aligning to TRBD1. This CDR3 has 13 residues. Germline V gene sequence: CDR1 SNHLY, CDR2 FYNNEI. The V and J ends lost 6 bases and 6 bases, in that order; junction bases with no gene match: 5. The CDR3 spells CASRTGRTQPQHF. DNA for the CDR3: TGTGCCAGCAGGACAGGGAGGACTCAGCCCCAGCATTTT.

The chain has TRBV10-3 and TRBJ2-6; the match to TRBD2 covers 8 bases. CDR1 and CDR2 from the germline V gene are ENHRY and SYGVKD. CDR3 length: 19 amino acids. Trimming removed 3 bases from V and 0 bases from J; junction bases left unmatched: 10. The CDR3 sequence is CAISEFERGLFSGANVLTF. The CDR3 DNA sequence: TGTGCCATCAGTGAATTTGAGCGGGGGCTATTCTCTGGGGCCAACGTCCTGACTTTC.

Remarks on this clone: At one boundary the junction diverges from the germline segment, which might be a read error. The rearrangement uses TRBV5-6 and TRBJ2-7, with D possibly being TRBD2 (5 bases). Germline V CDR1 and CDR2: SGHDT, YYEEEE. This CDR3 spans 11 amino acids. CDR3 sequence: CASGNYISADF. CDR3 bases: TGTGCCAGCGGCAACTATATTAGCGCAGACTTC.

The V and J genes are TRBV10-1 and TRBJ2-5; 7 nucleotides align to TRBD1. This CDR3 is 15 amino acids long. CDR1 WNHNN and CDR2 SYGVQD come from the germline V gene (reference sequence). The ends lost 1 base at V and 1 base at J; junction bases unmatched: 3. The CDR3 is CASSELTGPQETQYF. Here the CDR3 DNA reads TGCGCCAGCAGTGAGTTGACAGGGCCCCAAGAGACCCAGTACTTC.

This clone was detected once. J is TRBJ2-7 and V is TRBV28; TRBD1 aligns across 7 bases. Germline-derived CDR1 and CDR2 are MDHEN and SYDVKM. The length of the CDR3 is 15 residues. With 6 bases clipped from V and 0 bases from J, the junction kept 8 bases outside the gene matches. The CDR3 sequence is CASRKDRAASYEQYF. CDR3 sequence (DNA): TGTGCCAGCAGAAAAGACAGGGCTGCCTCCTACGAGCAGTACTTC.